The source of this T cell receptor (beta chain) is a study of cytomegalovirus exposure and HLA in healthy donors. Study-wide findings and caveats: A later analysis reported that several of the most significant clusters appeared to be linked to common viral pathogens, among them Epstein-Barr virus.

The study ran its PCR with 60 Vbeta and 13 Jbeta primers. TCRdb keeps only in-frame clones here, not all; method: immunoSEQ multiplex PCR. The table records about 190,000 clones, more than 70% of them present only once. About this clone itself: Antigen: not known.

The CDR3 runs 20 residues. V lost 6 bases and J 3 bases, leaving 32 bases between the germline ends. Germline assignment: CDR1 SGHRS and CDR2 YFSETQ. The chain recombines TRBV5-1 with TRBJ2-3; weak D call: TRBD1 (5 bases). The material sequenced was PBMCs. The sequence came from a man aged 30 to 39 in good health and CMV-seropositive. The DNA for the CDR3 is TGCGCCAGCAACTCCCCGTTTATGAACCGGACCAGGGAAAATACAGATACGCAGTATTTT. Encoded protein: CASNSPFMNRTRENTDTQYF.